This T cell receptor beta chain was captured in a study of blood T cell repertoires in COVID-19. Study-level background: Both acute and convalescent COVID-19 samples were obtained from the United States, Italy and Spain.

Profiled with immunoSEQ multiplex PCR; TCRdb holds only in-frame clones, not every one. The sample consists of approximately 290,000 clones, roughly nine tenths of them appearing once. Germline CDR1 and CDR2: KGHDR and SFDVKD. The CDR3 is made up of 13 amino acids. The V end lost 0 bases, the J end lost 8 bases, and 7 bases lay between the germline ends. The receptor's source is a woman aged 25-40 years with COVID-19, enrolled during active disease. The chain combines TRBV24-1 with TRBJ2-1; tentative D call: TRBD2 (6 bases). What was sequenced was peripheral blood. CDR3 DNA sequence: TGTGCCACCAGTGATTTGTCGGGGGATGAGCAGTTCTTC. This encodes CATSDLSGDEQFF.